This T cell receptor (beta chain) was found in a study of blood T cell repertoires in COVID-19. Study at large: The samples span acute and convalescent COVID-19 from the United States, Italy and Spain.

Profiled with immunoSEQ multiplex PCR; TCRdb holds only in-frame clones, not every one. The table shows roughly 200,000 clones, with 90% occurring only once. This CDR3 contains 12 residues. Looked up from germline, CDR1 is MDHEN and CDR2 is SYDVKM. Trimming stripped 4 bases from V and 5 bases from J, with 8 bases between. The clonotype originates from a man aged 50 or older with acute or convalescent COVID-19. The sample taken for sequencing was peripheral blood. The rearrangement uses TRBV28 and TRBJ2-5; no clear D gene. Written as DNA, the CDR3 is TGTGCCAGCAGTTCCTCCCGGGAGACCCAGTACTTC. Translating gives CASSSSRETQYF.